Following are 7 T cell receptor beta chains from one sample sequenced in a study of cytomegalovirus exposure and HLA in healthy donors. 60 Vbeta and 13 Jbeta primers were used in PCR. TCRdb's table, derived via immunoSEQ multiplex PCR, lists solely in-frame clones and lacks some. The sample records around 210,000 clones, roughly four fifths being singletons. The sample taken for sequencing was PBMCs. The receptors come from a woman between 35 and 50 years old in good health and CMV-seronegative.

The J gene is TRBJ2-5, the V gene TRBV2, with a possible D match to TRBD2 (5 bases). Germline CDR1 SNHLY, CDR2 FYNNEI. V lost 6 bases to trimming and J lost 5 bases, with 13 bases between them. The CDR3 is 13 amino acids. The CDR3: CASRSLPGETQYF. Written as DNA, the CDR3 is TGTGCCAGCAGGTCCCTACCGGGGGAGACCCAGTACTTC.

The gene calls are TRBV5-1 and TRBJ2-1, with 7 bases identical to TRBD2. This CDR3 is 16 amino acids long. Germline lookup yields CDR1 SGHRS and CDR2 YFSETQ. J gave up 0 bases and V 4 bases, and 7 bases lay outside the gene matches. The CDR3 sequence is CASSILAASSYNEQFF. The CDR3 nucleotides are TGCGCCAGCAGCATTCTAGCGGCAAGCTCCTACAATGAGCAGTTCTTC. Together with reference TRBV5-1 and TRBJ2-1, the CDR3 gives the full variable domain: KAGVTQTPRYLIKTRGQQVTLSCSPISGHRSVSWYQQTPGQGLQFLFEYFSETQRNKGNFPGRFSGRQFSNSRSEMNVSTLELGDSALYLCASSILAASSYNEQFFGPGTRLTVL.

This chain uses TRBV2 with TRBJ1-1, with a possible D match to TRBD1 (5 bases). Germline V gives CDR1 SNHLY, CDR2 FYNNEI. V lost 5 bases, J lost 1 base, and 14 bases lay in between. The CDR3 is made up of 15 amino acids. CDR3 region: CASSRRGGTNTEAFF. The DNA of the CDR3 is TGTGCCAGCAGTCGGCGGGGCGGGACGAACACTGAAGCTTTCTTT.

The rearrangement links TRBV13 to TRBJ2-7, with TRBD1 matching 8 bases. V lost 5 bases to trimming and J lost 6 bases; unmatched junction nucleotides: 15. Looked up from germline, CDR1 is PRHDT and CDR2 is FYEKMQ (reference sequence). The CDR3 has 16 amino acids. CDR3 nucleotide sequence: TGTGCCAGCAGCCCCCGGGGGTGGCAGGGGGCGTCCGAGCAGTACTTC. This encodes CASSPRGWQGASEQYF.

J is TRBJ1-2 and V is TRBV7-2; D might be TRBD1 (6 bases). V was shortened by 7 bases and J by 7 bases, with 16 bases between the two germline ends. The germline CDR1 and CDR2 sequences are SGHTA and FQGNSA. This CDR3 has 13 residues. Written as DNA, the CDR3 is TGTGCCAGCACTACAGGGACCTCCTTTGGCTACACCTTC. Protein product: CASTTGTSFGYTF.

The chain links TRBV29-1 to TRBJ1-1; a weak D match, TRBD1 (5 bases). V was shortened by 3 bases and J by 2 bases, with 13 bases between the two germline ends. Germline V gives CDR1 SQVTM, CDR2 ANQGSEA. The CDR3 sequence is 14 residues long. This CDR3 is CSVDRQGSNTEAFF. The CDR3 nucleotides are TGCAGCGTTGATCGGCAGGGAAGTAACACTGAAGCTTTCTTT.

The rearrangement joins TRBV28 to TRBJ2-7; 8 bases agree with TRBD1. The CDR3 covers 14 residues. With 4 bases clipped from V and 3 bases from J, the junction kept 5 bases outside the gene matches. The V gene's germline CDR1 is MDHEN and CDR2 SYDVKM. The CDR3 nucleotides read TGTGCCAGCAGTTATGGGACAGGTCACTACGAGCAGTACTTC. This codes for CASSYGTGHYEQYF.